These T cell receptor beta chains were read from a single sample in a study of Ad26.COV2.S vaccination and SARS-CoV-2 variants. Some clones are missing from TCRdb's copy, which holds only in-frame ones; the method was immunoSEQ multiplex PCR. The sample yields more than 300,000 clones, roughly 84% seen once. This specimen was peripheral blood, taken in a trial of Ad26.COV2.S vaccine versus placebo. The receptors come from a person between 18 and 59 years old who received the Ad26.COV2.S COVID-19 vaccine or a placebo. Both conserved end residues are part of each CDR3. A D gene is named only where the DNA matches it firmly. Size is stated for part of the rows, as once, few or many counts, or as a class when the clone is expanded.

J gene	clone size	V gene	D gene	CDR3 protein	CDR3 DNA
TRBJ2-3	-	TRBV10-1	-	CASSLSTDTQYF	TGCGCCAGCAGTTTAAGCACAGATACGCAGTATTTT
TRBJ1-5	-	TRBV29-1	-	CSVAVSSQNQPQHF	TGCAGCGTTGCAGTTTCCTCTCAAAATCAGCCCCAGCATTTT
TRBJ1-3	-	TRBV7-9	TRBD1	CASSFPDRGFTIYF	TGTGCCAGCAGCTTTCCGGACAGGGGTTTCACCATATATTTT
TRBJ1-4	-	TRBV6-6	TRBD1	CASKTGATNEKLFF	TGTGCCAGCAAAACAGGGGCAACTAATGAAAAACTGTTTTTT
TRBJ2-5	once	TRBV7-6	TRBD2	CASSSRLAGQETQYF	TGTGCCAGCAGCTCGAGACTAGCGGGACAAGAGACCCAGTACTTC
TRBJ1-1	few	TRBV6-6	TRBD1	CASRHFRTGLNTEAFF	TGTGCCAGCAGGCATTTCCGGACAGGGTTGAACACTGAAGCTTTCTTT
TRBJ2-1	-	TRBV4-1	TRBD2	CASSQDLGLAEARQFF	TGCGCCAGCAGCCAAGATTTGGGACTAGCGGAAGCCCGGCAGTTCTTC
TRBJ2-7	-	TRBV18	-	CASSLQGPYEQYF	TGTGCCAGCTCACTTCAGGGGCCCTACGAGCAGTACTTC
TRBJ1-2	-	TRBV6-5	-	CASRDSGYTF	TGTGCCAGCAGAGACAGTGGCTACACCTTC
TRBJ1-1	-	TRBV6-5	TRBD1	CASSLRDSENTEAFF	TGTGCCAGCAGCCTCCGGGACAGTGAGAACACTGAAGCTTTCTTT
TRBJ2-6	many	TRBV5-4	TRBD1	CASSSSAGQGISGANVLTF	TGTGCCAGCAGCTCCTCCGCCGGACAGGGCATCTCTGGGGCCAACGTCCTGACTTTC
TRBJ1-5	-	TRBV2	-	CASWGGEQPQHF	TGTGCCAGCTGGGGGGGGGAGCAGCCCCAGCATTTT
TRBJ1-5	-	TRBV18	-	CASSPVMGVNQPQHF	TGTGCCAGCTCACCGGTTATGGGGGTGAATCAGCCCCAGCATTTT
TRBJ2-5	-	TRBV11-2	TRBD1	CASSLSGQGETQYF	TGTGCCAGCAGCTTATCGGGACAGGGAGAGACCCAGTACTTC
TRBJ2-5	once	TRBV4-2	-	CASSQESAGRQETQYF	TGTGCCAGCAGCCAAGAGAGTGCGGGGCGCCAAGAGACCCAGTACTTC
TRBJ1-5	few	TRBV18	-	CASSPTGGNQPQHF	TGTGCCAGCTCACCGACAGGTGGCAATCAGCCCCAGCATTTT
TRBJ1-5	once	TRBV5-5	TRBD1	CASSQGARAPQHF	TGTGCCAGCAGCCAGGGGGCGCGGGCGCCCCAGCATTTT
TRBJ2-3	-	TRBV4-3	-	CASSQVADTQYF	TGCGCCAGCAGCCAAGTAGCAGATACGCAGTATTTT
TRBJ1-3	-	TRBV7-2	TRBD1	CASSLAHGGTGAGNTIYF	TGTGCCAGCAGCTTAGCCCATGGTGGGACAGGGGCTGGAAACACCATATATTTT
TRBJ2-7	-	TRBV5-1	TRBD2	CASSSGGDSSYEQYF	TGCGCCAGCAGCAGTGGGGGGGATTCTAGCTACGAGCAGTACTTC
TRBJ1-2	-	TRBV9	-	CASSVGLGPDYGYTF	TGTGCCAGCAGCGTAGGTCTAGGGCCGGACTATGGCTACACCTTC
TRBJ1-2	-	TRBV6-2/TRBV6-3	-	CASSYWGAANYGYTF	TGTGCCAGCAGTTACTGGGGGGCGGCGAACTATGGCTACACCTTC
TRBJ1-3	-	TRBV14	-	CASSQGPARGNTIYF	TGTGCCAGCAGCCAAGGTCCGGCGAGGGGAAACACCATATATTTT
TRBJ1-5	once	TRBV27	-	CASSLEPNQPQHF	TGTGCCAGCAGTTTGGAACCTAATCAGCCCCAGCATTTT
TRBJ1-1	-	TRBV9	-	CASSADLQGGDTEAFF	TGTGCCAGCAGCGCCGACCTACAGGGAGGAGATACTGAAGCTTTCTTT
TRBJ2-2	once	TRBV20-1	-	CSASGGQTGELFF	TGCAGTGCTAGTGGCGGACAGACCGGGGAGCTGTTTTTT
TRBJ1-6	-	TRBV6-2/TRBV6-3	-	CASSLSWRQDNSPLHF	TGTGCCAGCAGTCTCTCCTGGAGACAGGATAATTCACCCCTCCACTTT
TRBJ1-1	-	TRBV3-1/TRBV3-2	-	CASSTGYTEAFF	TGTGCCAGCAGTACAGGCTACACTGAAGCTTTCTTT
TRBJ1-5	-	TRBV18	TRBD1	CASSRTGDGNQPQHF	TGTGCCAGCTCACGAACAGGGGACGGCAATCAGCCCCAGCATTTT
TRBJ2-1	-	TRBV6-4	TRBD1	CASSEVPGTGSDEQFF	TGTGCCAGCAGCGAGGTCCCCGGGACAGGGTCCGATGAGCAGTTCTTC
TRBJ2-1	-	TRBV30	TRBD2	CAWTPGTSPYNEQFF	TGTGCCTGGACCCCCGGGACTAGTCCCTACAATGAGCAGTTCTTC
TRBJ1-1	many	TRBV2	-	CASRGQRTNTEAFF	TGTGCCAGCAGAGGACAGCGAACGAACACTGAAGCTTTCTTT
TRBJ2-1	-	TRBV4-2	TRBD1	CASSQGEQGARTYNEQFF	TGTGCCAGCAGCCAAGGAGAACAGGGGGCGCGAACCTACAATGAGCAGTTCTTC
TRBJ1-5	-	TRBV5-1	-	CASSWETGHQPQHF	TGCGCCAGCAGCTGGGAGACGGGACATCAGCCCCAGCATTTT
TRBJ2-7	-	TRBV11-2	-	CASSKAVLNYEQYF	TGTGCCAGCAGTAAAGCGGTACTAAACTACGAGCAGTACTTC
TRBJ2-7	-	TRBV29-1	-	CSVESGKGYEQYF	TGCAGCGTTGAGTCCGGAAAAGGCTACGAGCAGTACTTC
TRBJ1-2	few	TRBV10-3	TRBD1	CAISSDRGSSDYGYTF	TGTGCCATCAGTTCTGACAGGGGGTCGTCGGACTATGGCTACACCTTC
TRBJ2-1	-	TRBV3-1/TRBV3-2	TRBD2	CASSRSGGSSYNEQFF	TGTGCCAGCAGCCGGAGCGGGGGGAGCTCCTACAATGAGCAGTTCTTC
TRBJ1-2	-	TRBV4-3	-	CASSPAGGAGNRLYGYTF	TGCGCCAGCAGCCCTGCGGGTGGGGCAGGGAATCGACTCTATGGCTACACCTTC
TRBJ2-1	-	TRBV2	-	CASSLDLSSYNEQFF	TGTGCCAGCAGCCTGGACTTAAGCTCCTACAATGAGCAGTTCTTC
TRBJ1-5	-	TRBV19	-	CASSNNGGNQPQHF	TGTGCCAGTAGTAATAACGGAGGCAATCAGCCCCAGCATTTT
TRBJ2-7	-	TRBV7-2	-	CASSRDTVKTYEQYF	TGTGCCAGCAGCCGGGACACGGTGAAAACCTACGAGCAGTACTTC
TRBJ2-2	-	TRBV13	-	CASSPQHYTGELFF	TGTGCCAGCAGCCCCCAACACTACACCGGGGAGCTGTTTTTT
TRBJ1-2	once	TRBV6-5	-	CASRPRGSWGYTF	TGTGCCAGCAGACCTCGGGGGTCCTGGGGCTACACCTTC
TRBJ2-3	-	TRBV15	-	CATSKTDKMGDTQYF	TGTGCCACCAGCAAAACGGATAAGATGGGGGATACGCAGTATTTT
TRBJ2-1	once	TRBV24-1	-	CATSDGAVGSHEQFF	TGTGCCACCAGTGATGGTGCGGTCGGTTCCCATGAGCAGTTCTTC
TRBJ2-7	-	TRBV20-1	-	CSAPRGDEQYF	TGCAGTGCTCCAAGGGGAGACGAGCAGTACTTC
TRBJ2-7	-	TRBV20-1	TRBD1	CSASSNRGSEQYF	TGCAGTGCTAGTAGCAACAGGGGAAGCGAGCAGTACTTC
TRBJ1-2	once	TRBV9	TRBD1	CASSETPQGQGGYTF	TGTGCCAGCAGCGAAACCCCACAGGGACAGGGTGGCTACACCTTC